This T cell receptor (beta chain) was found in a study of blood T cell repertoires in COVID-19. For the study at large: Whether acute or convalescent, the COVID-19 samples came from the United States, Italy and Spain. Sample material is recorded as cDNA or gDNA derived from T cells, B-cell-depleted T cells, or PBMCs.

In the original processing: Reference gene primer amplification gave nucleated cell count estimates. Sequencing used immunoSEQ multiplex PCR; TCRdb keeps in-frame clones, though not all of them. V, J and clone size derive from that table, while D and trimming were established from the DNA sequence. The sample has around 230,000 clones, over 80% seen once. The CDR3 loop spans 19 amino acids. V gave up 0 bases and J gave up 0 bases; unmatched junction bases: 9. Germline V gene lookup returns CDR1 SGHDT and CDR2 YYEEEE. This chain links TRBV5-6 with TRBJ2-6; 7 nucleotides align to TRBD2. The sequenced material came from peripheral blood. The TCR comes from a man aged 35-49 years with acute or convalescent COVID-19. CDR3 in amino acids: CASSLVEWGRGSGANVLTF. The CDR3 DNA is TGTGCCAGCAGCTTGGTCGAGTGGGGGAGGGGCTCTGGGGCCAACGTCCTGACTTTC.